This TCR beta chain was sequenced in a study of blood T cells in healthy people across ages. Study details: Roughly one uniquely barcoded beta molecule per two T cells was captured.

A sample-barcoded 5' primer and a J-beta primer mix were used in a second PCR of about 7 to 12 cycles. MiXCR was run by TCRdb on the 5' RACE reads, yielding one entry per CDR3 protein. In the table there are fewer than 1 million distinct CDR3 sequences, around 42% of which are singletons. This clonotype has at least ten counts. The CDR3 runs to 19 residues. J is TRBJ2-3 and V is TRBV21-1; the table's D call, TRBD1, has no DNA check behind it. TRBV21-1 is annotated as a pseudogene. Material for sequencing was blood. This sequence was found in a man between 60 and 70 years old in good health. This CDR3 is CASLPTTPPCAGGPDTQYF. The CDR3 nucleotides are TGTGCCAGCCTACCGACGACTCCCCCCTGCGCGGGGGGGCCAGATACGCAGTATTTT.